A selection of T cell receptor beta chains follows, all from one sample in a study of blood T cell repertoires in COVID-19. Profiling relied on immunoSEQ multiplex PCR, and the TCRdb table lists in-frame clones only, not all of them. Seen here are some 180,000 clones, 70% to 80% observed once, and the top ten hold around an eighth. Source material: PBMCs or T cells enriched from blood (not recorded which). These receptor sequences come from a man aged 55-75 years who had been exposed to COVID-19. The CDR3 runs from the conserved cysteine through the conserved F or W. The order of the fields is D gene, J gene, clone size, V gene, CDR3 protein, CDR3 DNA. The D gene is left open where the match is weak. Clone size appears in some rows only: once, few, many, or a class for an expanded clone.

>TRBD1|TRBJ2-5|.|TRBV5-5
CASSPGQGRETQYF
TGTGCCAGCAGCCCGGGACAGGGGAGAGAGACCCAGTACTTC
>.|TRBJ1-3|.|TRBV6-5
CASSYSRPSSGNTIYF
TGTGCCAGCAGTTACTCTCGCCCGAGCTCTGGAAACACCATATATTTT
>TRBD1|TRBJ1-2|.|TRBV27
CASSFAGQGLGGYTF
TGTGCCAGCAGTTTTGCAGGACAGGGGTTAGGTGGCTACACCTTC
>TRBD1|TRBJ1-4|once|TRBV27
CASSLRTGGRSNEKLFF
TGTGCCAGCAGTTTAAGGACAGGGGGTCGGTCTAATGAAAAACTGTTTTTT
>TRBD1|TRBJ1-3|.|TRBV29-1
CSAGDRMPGNTIYF
TGCAGCGCGGGGGACAGGATGCCTGGAAACACCATATATTTT
>.|TRBJ2-7|.|TRBV29-1
CSVGRGANYEQYF
TGCAGCGTTGGACGTGGGGCCAACTACGAGCAGTACTTC
>.|TRBJ1-1|few|TRBV7-9
CASSPMAGMNTEAFF
TGTGCCAGCAGCCCCATGGCAGGGATGAACACTGAAGCTTTCTTT
>TRBD2|TRBJ2-7|.|TRBV29-1
CSARAGLAGEHEQYF
TGCAGCGCCCGGGCGGGACTAGCGGGAGAACACGAGCAGTACTTC
>TRBD2|TRBJ2-5|.|TRBV11-2
CASSLSAGGGETQYF
TGTGCCAGCAGCCTATCAGCGGGGGGAGGAGAGACCCAGTACTTC
>.|TRBJ1-1|.|TRBV28
CASGTGLNTEAFF
TGTGCCAGTGGAACAGGGTTGAACACTGAAGCTTTCTTT
>.|TRBJ1-5|.|TRBV7-8
CASSNLEGNQPQHF
TGTGCCAGCAGTAACCTGGAGGGCAATCAGCCCCAGCATTTT
>.|TRBJ1-5|.|TRBV7-9
CASSLFRGGYGNQPQHF
TGTGCCAGCAGCTTATTCCGGGGAGGATATGGCAATCAGCCCCAGCATTTT
>TRBD1|TRBJ1-6|.|TRBV7-3
CASSVGTVLSPLHF
TGTGCCAGCAGCGTCGGGACAGTCCTTTCACCCCTCCACTTT
>TRBD1|TRBJ2-1|.|TRBV24-1
CATSDLTGAPYNEQFF
TGTGCCACCAGTGACCTAACAGGGGCACCATACAATGAGCAGTTCTTC
>.|TRBJ2-1|.|TRBV27
CASSSPSEGENEQFF
TGTGCCAGCAGCTCCCCCAGTGAGGGGGAGAATGAGCAGTTCTTC
>.|TRBJ2-1|.|TRBV5-1
CASSLVGGITYNEQFF
TGCGCCAGCAGCTTGGTTGGCGGAATAACGTACAATGAGCAGTTCTTC
>.|TRBJ2-1|.|TRBV19
CASSISLENEQFF
TGTGCCAGTAGTATCTCTCTAGAGAATGAGCAGTTCTTC
>.|TRBJ1-5|.|TRBV6-5
CASRQTSSNQPQHF
TGTGCCAGCCGACAGACCAGTAGCAATCAGCCCCAGCATTTT
>.|TRBJ1-6|.|TRBV6-5
CASRLRRSPLHF
TGTGCCAGCAGACTACGTCGTTCACCCCTCCACTTT
>TRBD2|TRBJ2-1|.|TRBV5-5
CASSLGLADNNEQFF
TGTGCCAGCAGCTTGGGACTAGCGGATAACAATGAGCAGTTCTTC
>.|TRBJ1-2|.|TRBV28
CASWRAATNYGYTF
TGTGCCAGCTGGAGGGCGGCCACTAACTATGGCTACACCTTC
>.|TRBJ1-5|.|TRBV21-1
CASSKERSGGPGQPQHF
TGTGCCAGCAGCAAAGAAAGAAGCGGGGGCCCGGGTCAGCCCCAGCATTTT
>.|TRBJ1-3|.|TRBV25-1
CASSGGAGNTIYF
TGTGCCAGCAGTGGAGGTGCTGGAAACACCATATATTTT
>TRBD2|TRBJ2-5|.|TRBV11-3
CASSLGLAFEETQYF
TGTGCCAGCAGCCTGGGACTAGCGTTCGAAGAGACCCAGTACTTC
>.|TRBJ2-3|few|TRBV6-4
CASSEGGSTDTQYF
TGTGCCAGCAGTGAAGGCGGGAGCACAGATACGCAGTATTTT
>TRBD1|TRBJ1-6|.|TRBV5-1
CASSMTGRDSPLHF
TGCGCCAGCAGCATGACAGGGAGAGACTCACCCCTCCACTTT
>TRBD1|TRBJ2-2|.|TRBV5-1
CASSSIRPTGNGELFF
TGCGCCAGCAGCTCAATCCGACCGACAGGGAACGGGGAGCTGTTTTTT
>.|TRBJ1-5|.|TRBV12-3/TRBV12-4
CASRDSFNQPQHF
TGTGCCAGCAGAGACAGTTTCAATCAGCCCCAGCATTTT
>.|TRBJ1-1|.|TRBV9
CASSEIGRTEAFF
TGTGCCAGCAGCGAAATTGGGAGAACTGAAGCTTTCTTT
>.|TRBJ1-1|.|TRBV25-1
CASSEFWTRSEAFF
TGTGCCAGCAGTGAATTTTGGACAAGGTCTGAAGCTTTCTTT
>.|TRBJ2-2|.|TRBV18
CASSVGVGDTGELFF
TGTGCCAGCTCAGTAGGGGTCGGTGACACCGGGGAGCTGTTTTTT
>TRBD2|TRBJ2-1|few|TRBV7-2
CAGGLAVGEQFF
TGTGCCGGTGGACTAGCGGTTGGTGAGCAGTTCTTC
>.|TRBJ1-5|.|TRBV12-5
CASANYQPQHF
TGTGCTAGTGCCAACTATCAGCCCCAGCATTTT
>.|TRBJ2-2|.|TRBV27
CASSPRGMNTGELFF
TGTGCCAGCAGTCCTAGGGGGATGAACACCGGGGAGCTGTTTTTT
>TRBD1|TRBJ1-1|.|TRBV28
CASSPYRGSTEAFF
TGTGCCAGCAGTCCTTACAGGGGGAGCACTGAAGCTTTCTTT
>TRBD2|TRBJ2-3|.|TRBV19
CASSIYLAGETQYF
TGTGCCAGTAGTATTTATCTAGCGGGCGAAACGCAGTATTTT
>TRBD2|TRBJ2-3|.|TRBV5-1
CASSPGLAGVSTDTQYF
TGCGCCAGCAGCCCGGGACTAGCGGGAGTGAGCACAGATACGCAGTATTTT
>.|TRBJ1-5|.|TRBV19
CASRRVDGGSNQPQHF
TGTGCCAGTAGGAGAGTTGACGGAGGCAGCAATCAGCCCCAGCATTTT
>TRBD2|TRBJ2-3|.|TRBV10-1
CASSEMSGKSSTDTQYF
TGCGCCAGCAGTGAGATGAGCGGGAAGTCTAGCACAGATACGCAGTATTTT
>.|TRBJ2-1|.|TRBV9
CASSQSGGHDEQFF
TGTGCCAGCAGCCAATCCGGGGGGCACGATGAGCAGTTCTTC
>.|TRBJ2-2|few|TRBV9
CASSVVQITGELFF
TGTGCCAGCAGCGTAGTTCAGATCACCGGGGAGCTGTTTTTT
>TRBD1|TRBJ2-1|.|TRBV27
CASRSQGAISYNEQFF
TGTGCCAGCAGGTCCCAGGGGGCAATCTCCTACAATGAGCAGTTCTTC
>.|TRBJ2-7|once|TRBV2
CASTPSGGASSYEQYF
TGTGCCAGCACCCCCTCGGGCGGGGCAAGCTCCTACGAGCAGTACTTC